The rows below give T cell receptor beta chains drawn from one sample of a study of cytomegalovirus exposure and HLA in healthy donors. Only in-frame clones appear in the TCRdb table, and some are missing; sequencing was by immunoSEQ multiplex PCR. The table includes under 200,000 clones, about 75% detected once. The sequencing sample was made of PBMCs. These receptors originate from a male donor in good health and CMV-seropositive. The CDR3 runs from the conserved cysteine through the conserved F or W. The D gene is left open where the match is weak. The listing skips clone size in some rows; elsewhere it reads once, few, many or a size class.

j_gene: TRBJ2-5; v_gene: TRBV25-1; d_gene: TRBD2; abundance: .; CDR3aa: CASSETSGETQYF; CDR3nt: TGTGCCAGCAGTGAAACTAGCGGGGAGACCCAGTACTTC
j_gene: TRBJ2-7; v_gene: TRBV5-1; d_gene: .; abundance: .; CDR3aa: CASSLTLGTYEQYF; CDR3nt: TGCGCCAGCAGCTTGACCCTGGGCACCTACGAGCAGTACTTC
j_gene: TRBJ2-3; v_gene: TRBV4-1; d_gene: TRBD2; abundance: .; CDR3aa: CASSHPGLGRGSTDTQYF; CDR3nt: TGCGCCAGCAGCCACCCAGGACTCGGGAGGGGTAGCACAGATACGCAGTATTTT
j_gene: TRBJ2-7; v_gene: TRBV9; d_gene: .; abundance: .; CDR3aa: CASSRMDSRKSYEQYF; CDR3nt: TGTGCCAGCAGCAGAATGGACAGCCGAAAATCCTACGAGCAGTACTTC
j_gene: TRBJ2-1; v_gene: TRBV6-5; d_gene: .; abundance: .; CDR3aa: CASRAGTLIGQQFF; CDR3nt: TGTGCCAGCAGAGCCGGGACATTGATCGGTCAGCAGTTCTTC
j_gene: TRBJ1-2; v_gene: TRBV27; d_gene: TRBD1; abundance: .; CDR3aa: CASSPGQGHYGYTF; CDR3nt: TGTGCCAGCAGTCCGGGACAGGGGCACTATGGCTACACCTTC
j_gene: TRBJ2-7; v_gene: TRBV15; d_gene: .; abundance: .; CDR3aa: CATSSDLQPYEQYF; CDR3nt: TGTGCCACCAGCAGCGACCTACAGCCTTACGAGCAGTACTTC
j_gene: TRBJ1-6; v_gene: TRBV5-6; d_gene: .; abundance: .; CDR3aa: CASSGRINSPLHF; CDR3nt: TGTGCCAGCAGTGGGAGAATTAATTCACCCCTCCACTTT
j_gene: TRBJ2-2; v_gene: TRBV27; d_gene: .; abundance: .; CDR3aa: CASSTLGAGVRTGELFF; CDR3nt: TGTGCCAGCAGTACCCTAGGGGCAGGGGTTCGAACCGGGGAGCTGTTTTTT
j_gene: TRBJ1-3; v_gene: TRBV6-5; d_gene: .; abundance: .; CDR3aa: CASSYSVLVGNTIYF; CDR3nt: TGTGCCAGCAGTTACTCGGTACTTGTCGGAAACACCATATATTTT
j_gene: TRBJ2-4; v_gene: TRBV5-4; d_gene: .; abundance: .; CDR3aa: CASSLGGGLAKNIQYF; CDR3nt: TGTGCCAGCAGCTTGGGAGGGGGTTTAGCCAAAAACATTCAGTACTTC
j_gene: TRBJ1-1; v_gene: TRBV5-1; d_gene: .; abundance: .; CDR3aa: CASSLTPTVNTEAFF; CDR3nt: TGCGCCAGCAGCTTGACCCCAACGGTGAACACTGAAGCTTTCTTT
j_gene: TRBJ2-7; v_gene: TRBV7-2; d_gene: TRBD2; abundance: few; CDR3aa: CASSLEPGGYEQYF; CDR3nt: TGTGCCAGCAGCTTAGAGCCGGGGGGTTACGAGCAGTACTTC
j_gene: TRBJ1-3; v_gene: TRBV6-1; d_gene: .; abundance: .; CDR3aa: CASEESSGNTIYF; CDR3nt: TGTGCCAGCGAAGAGAGCTCTGGAAACACCATATATTTT
j_gene: TRBJ1-5; v_gene: TRBV19; d_gene: .; abundance: .; CDR3aa: CASSWDQGLNQPQHF; CDR3nt: TGTGCCAGTAGCTGGGATCAGGGGCTCAATCAGCCCCAGCATTTT
j_gene: TRBJ1-1; v_gene: TRBV10-2; d_gene: TRBD1; abundance: once; CDR3aa: CASRHRGGKDTEAFF; CDR3nt: TGCGCCAGCAGACACAGGGGCGGGAAAGACACTGAAGCTTTCTTT
j_gene: TRBJ2-3; v_gene: TRBV5-5; d_gene: TRBD2; abundance: .; CDR3aa: CASSLVSGESTDTQYF; CDR3nt: TGTGCCAGCAGCTTGGTTAGCGGGGAAAGCACAGATACGCAGTATTTT
j_gene: TRBJ1-1; v_gene: TRBV30; d_gene: .; abundance: .; CDR3aa: CAWSVGGLNTEAFF; CDR3nt: TGTGCCTGGAGTGTAGGCGGTCTGAACACTGAAGCTTTCTTT
j_gene: TRBJ1-4; v_gene: TRBV5-1; d_gene: .; abundance: .; CDR3aa: CASSLEPGVANEKLFF; CDR3nt: TGCGCCAGCAGCTTGGAGCCCGGGGTTGCTAATGAAAAACTGTTTTTT
j_gene: TRBJ2-6; v_gene: TRBV7-9; d_gene: .; abundance: .; CDR3aa: CASNEGAGANVLTF; CDR3nt: TGTGCCAGCAACGAGGGGGCTGGGGCCAACGTCCTGACTTTC
j_gene: TRBJ2-5; v_gene: TRBV6-5; d_gene: TRBD1; abundance: .; CDR3aa: CASSQYGQGLETQYF; CDR3nt: TGTGCCAGCAGTCAATATGGACAGGGGTTGGAGACCCAGTACTTC
j_gene: TRBJ1-1; v_gene: TRBV25-1; d_gene: TRBD1; abundance: .; CDR3aa: CASSEQGGTEAFF; CDR3nt: TGTGCCAGCAGTGAGCAGGGGGGCACTGAAGCTTTCTTT